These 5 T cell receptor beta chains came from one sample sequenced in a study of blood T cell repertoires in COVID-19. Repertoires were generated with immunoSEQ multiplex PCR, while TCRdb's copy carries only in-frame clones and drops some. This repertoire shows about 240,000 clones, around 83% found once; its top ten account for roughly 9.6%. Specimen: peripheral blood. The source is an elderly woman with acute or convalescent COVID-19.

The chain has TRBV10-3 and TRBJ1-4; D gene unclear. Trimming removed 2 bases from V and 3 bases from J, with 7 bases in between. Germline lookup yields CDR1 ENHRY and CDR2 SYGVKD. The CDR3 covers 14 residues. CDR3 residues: CAISERLSNEKLFF. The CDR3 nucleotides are TGTGCCATCAGTGAGCGGTTGTCTAATGAAAAACTGTTTTTT.

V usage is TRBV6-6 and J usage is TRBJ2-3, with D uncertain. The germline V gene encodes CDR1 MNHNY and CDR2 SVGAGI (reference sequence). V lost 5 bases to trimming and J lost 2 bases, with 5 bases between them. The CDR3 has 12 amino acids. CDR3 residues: CASSRVTDTQYF. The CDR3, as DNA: TGTGCCAGCAGTAGAGTCACAGATACGCAGTATTTT.

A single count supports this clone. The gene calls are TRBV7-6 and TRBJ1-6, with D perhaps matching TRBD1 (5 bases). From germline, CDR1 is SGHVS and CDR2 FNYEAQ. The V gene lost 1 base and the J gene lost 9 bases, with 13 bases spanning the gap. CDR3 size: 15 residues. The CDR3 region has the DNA TGTGCCAGCAGCTTAGATGACAGTGGTGGTTCACCCCTCCACTTT. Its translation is CASSLDDSGGSPLHF.

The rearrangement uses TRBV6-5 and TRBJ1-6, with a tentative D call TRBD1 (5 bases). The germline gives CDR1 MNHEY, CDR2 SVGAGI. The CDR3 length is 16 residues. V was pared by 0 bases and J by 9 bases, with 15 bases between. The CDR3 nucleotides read TGTGCCAGCAGTTACTCAAGGGGCAATGGGTTTTCACCCCTCCACTTT. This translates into CASSYSRGNGFSPLHF.

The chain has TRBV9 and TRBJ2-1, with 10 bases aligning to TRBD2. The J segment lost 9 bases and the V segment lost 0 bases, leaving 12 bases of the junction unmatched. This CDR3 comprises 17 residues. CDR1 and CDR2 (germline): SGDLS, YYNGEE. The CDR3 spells CASSVVVGSGGVGEQFF. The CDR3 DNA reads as TGTGCCAGCAGCGTAGTCGTTGGAAGCGGGGGGGTAGGTGAGCAGTTCTTC.